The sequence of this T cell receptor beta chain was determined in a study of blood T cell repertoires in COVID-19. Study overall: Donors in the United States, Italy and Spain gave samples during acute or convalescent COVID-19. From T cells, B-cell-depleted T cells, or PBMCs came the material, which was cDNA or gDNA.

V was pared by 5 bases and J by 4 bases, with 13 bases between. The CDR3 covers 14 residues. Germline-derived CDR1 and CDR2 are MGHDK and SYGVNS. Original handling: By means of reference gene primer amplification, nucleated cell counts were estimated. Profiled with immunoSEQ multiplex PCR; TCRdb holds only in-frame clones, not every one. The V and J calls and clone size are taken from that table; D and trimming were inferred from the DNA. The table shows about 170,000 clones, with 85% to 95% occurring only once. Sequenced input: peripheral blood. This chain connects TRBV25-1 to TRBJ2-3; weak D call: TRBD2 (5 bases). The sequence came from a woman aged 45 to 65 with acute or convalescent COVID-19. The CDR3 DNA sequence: TGTGCCAGCAGTAACCATGACTACCCAGATACGCAGTATTTT. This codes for CASSNHDYPDTQYF.